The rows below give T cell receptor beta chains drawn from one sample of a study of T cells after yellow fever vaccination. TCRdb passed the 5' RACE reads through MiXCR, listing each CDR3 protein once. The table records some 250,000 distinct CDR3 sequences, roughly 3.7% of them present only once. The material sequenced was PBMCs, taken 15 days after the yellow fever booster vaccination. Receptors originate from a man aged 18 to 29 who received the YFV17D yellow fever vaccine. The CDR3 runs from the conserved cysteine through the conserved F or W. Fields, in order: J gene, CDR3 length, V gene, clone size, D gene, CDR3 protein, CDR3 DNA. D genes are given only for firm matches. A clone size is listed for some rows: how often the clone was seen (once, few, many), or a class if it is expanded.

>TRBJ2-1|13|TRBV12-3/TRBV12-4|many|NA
CASSSQRWGEQFF
TGTGCCAGCAGTTCTCAGCGGTGGGGTGAGCAGTTCTTC
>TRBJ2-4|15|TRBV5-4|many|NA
CASSLGGTAKNIQYF
TGTGCCAGCAGCTTGGGCGGGACAGCCAAAAACATTCAGTACTTC
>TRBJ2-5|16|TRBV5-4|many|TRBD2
CASSATASGGAETQYF
TGTGCCAGCAGCGCGACGGCGAGCGGGGGGGCGGAGACCCAGTACTTC
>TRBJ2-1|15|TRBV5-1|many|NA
CASSLAVLGENEQFF
TGCGCCAGCAGCTTGGCCGTTCTAGGTGAAAATGAGCAGTTCTTC
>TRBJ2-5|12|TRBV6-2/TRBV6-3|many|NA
CASPPGKETQYF
TGTGCCAGCCCTCCCGGGAAAGAGACCCAGTACTTC
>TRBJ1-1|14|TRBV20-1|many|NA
CSARPPGSYTEAFF
TGCAGTGCTCGACCGCCAGGGTCATACACTGAAGCTTTCTTT
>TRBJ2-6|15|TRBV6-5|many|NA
CASSYRVAGANVLTF
TGTGCCAGCAGTTACAGGGTTGCTGGGGCCAACGTCCTGACTTTC
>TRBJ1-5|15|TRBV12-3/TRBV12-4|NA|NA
CASANRDLDNQPQHF
TGTGCCAGCGCTAACAGGGACCTCGACAATCAGCCCCAGCATTTT
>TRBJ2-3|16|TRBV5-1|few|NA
CASSLGGRVSTDTQYF
TGCGCCAGCAGCTTGGGTGGCAGGGTGAGCACAGATACGCAGTATTTT
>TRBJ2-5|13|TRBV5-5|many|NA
CASSLAPGETQYF
TGTGCCAGCAGCTTAGCGCCTGGAGAGACCCAGTACTTC
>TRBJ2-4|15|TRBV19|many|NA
CASSSPWDGLNIQYF
TGTGCCAGTAGTAGCCCCTGGGACGGACTAAACATTCAGTACTTC
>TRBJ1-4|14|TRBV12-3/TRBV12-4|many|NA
CASSLYSGNEKLFF
TGTGCCAGCAGTTTGTATTCGGGGAATGAAAAACTGTTTTTT
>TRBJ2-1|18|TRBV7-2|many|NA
CASSLESDGRGLVNEQFF
TGTGCCAGCAGCTTAGAGTCCGACGGAAGGGGGTTAGTGAATGAGCAGTTCTTC
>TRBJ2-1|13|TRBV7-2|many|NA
CASQPGRGQAQFF
TGTGCCAGCCAACCGGGACGCGGGCAGGCGCAGTTCTTC
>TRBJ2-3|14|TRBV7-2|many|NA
CASSFLGGPDTQYF
TGTGCCAGCAGCTTCCTGGGAGGCCCAGATACGCAGTATTTT
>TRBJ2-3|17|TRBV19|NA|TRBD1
CASSSRDRGSSTDTQYF
TGTGCCAGTAGTTCCCGGGACAGGGGCTCTAGCACAGATACGCAGTATTTT
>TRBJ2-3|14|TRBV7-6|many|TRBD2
CASSLASGGPVEYF
TGTGCCAGCAGCTTAGCCAGCGGGGGGCCCGTGGAGTATTTT
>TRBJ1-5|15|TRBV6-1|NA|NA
CASVSVGGGNQPQHF
TGTGCCAGCGTTAGCGTGGGCGGGGGCAATCAGCCCCAGCATTTT
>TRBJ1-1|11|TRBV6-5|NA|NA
CASSYAREAFF
TGTGCCAGCAGTTACGCCCGAGAGGCTTTCTTT
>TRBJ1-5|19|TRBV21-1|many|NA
CASSKAQTSSSGTLQPQHF
TGTGCCAGCAGCAAAGCCCAGACATCATCCTCAGGGACCCTTCAGCCCCAGCATTTT
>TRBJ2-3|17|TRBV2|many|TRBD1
CASRRQGNLQFTDTQYF
TGTGCCAGCAGACGACAGGGGAATCTACAATTCACAGATACGCAGTATTTT
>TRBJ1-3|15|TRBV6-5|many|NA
CASSYSSGGGNTIYF
TGTGCCAGCAGTTACTCGTCAGGAGGAGGAAACACCATATATTTT
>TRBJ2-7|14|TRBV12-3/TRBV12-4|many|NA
CASSHDRFPYEQYF
TGTGCCAGCAGTCATGACAGGTTCCCCTACGAGCAGTACTTC
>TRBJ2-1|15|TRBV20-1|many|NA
CSARDPGTEYNEQFF
TGCAGTGCTAGAGATCCCGGGACGGAATACAATGAGCAGTTCTTC
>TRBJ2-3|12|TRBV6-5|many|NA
CASRDERDTQYF
TGTGCCAGCAGAGACGAGCGGGATACGCAGTATTTT
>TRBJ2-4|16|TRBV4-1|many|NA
CASSQPDRLAKNIQYF
TGCGCCAGCAGCCAACCCGACAGGTTAGCCAAAAACATTCAGTACTTC
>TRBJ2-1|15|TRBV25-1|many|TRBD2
CASRAPMTRGNEQFF
TGTGCCAGCCGCGCACCTATGACGCGGGGGAATGAGCAGTTCTTC
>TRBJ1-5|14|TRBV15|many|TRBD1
CATSRDRGHQPQHF
TGTGCCACCAGCAGGGACAGGGGGCATCAGCCCCAGCATTTT
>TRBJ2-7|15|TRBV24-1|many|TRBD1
CATSDPGTGDNEQYF
TGTGCCACCAGTGACCCCGGGACAGGGGACAACGAGCAGTACTTC
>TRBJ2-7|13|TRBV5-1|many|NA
CASSFSYSYEQYF
TGCGCCAGCAGCTTTTCCTACTCCTACGAGCAGTACTTC
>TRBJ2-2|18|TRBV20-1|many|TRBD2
CSARDPLGSGANTGELFF
TGCAGTGCTAGAGACCCCCTGGGTAGCGGGGCAAACACCGGGGAGCTGTTTTTT
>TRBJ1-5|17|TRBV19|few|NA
CASSIDPPGGRNQPQHF
TGTGCCAGTAGTATAGATCCGCCGGGAGGACGCAATCAGCCCCAGCATTTT
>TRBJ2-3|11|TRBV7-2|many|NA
CASSLADTQYF
TGTGCCAGCAGCCTGGCCGATACGCAGTATTTT
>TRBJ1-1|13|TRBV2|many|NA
CARLTGINTEAFF
TGTGCCAGACTAACAGGGATTAACACTGAAGCTTTCTTT
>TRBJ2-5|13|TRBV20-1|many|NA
CSASVGGRETQYF
TGCAGTGCCAGCGTCGGGGGCCGGGAGACCCAGTACTTC
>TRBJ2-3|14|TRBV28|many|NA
CASRAGGITDTQYF
TGTGCCAGCAGGGCCGGGGGTATTACAGATACGCAGTATTTT
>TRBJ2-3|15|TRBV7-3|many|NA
CASSRLQGGADTQYF
TGTGCCAGCAGCCGACTACAGGGCGGAGCAGATACGCAGTATTTT
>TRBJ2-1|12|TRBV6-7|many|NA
CASSYTAGEQFF
TGTGCCAGCAGTTATACCGCAGGGGAGCAGTTCTTC
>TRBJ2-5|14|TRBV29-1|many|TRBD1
CSVVTGTGGSAQYF
TGCAGCGTGGTAACCGGGACAGGGGGGTCGGCCCAGTACTTC
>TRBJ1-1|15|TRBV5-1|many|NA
CASSPRAGWDTEAFF
TGCGCCAGCAGCCCCAGGGCAGGGTGGGACACTGAAGCTTTCTTT
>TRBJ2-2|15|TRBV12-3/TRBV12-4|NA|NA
CASSFAGINTGELFF
TGTGCCAGCAGTTTCGCAGGGATTAACACCGGGGAGCTGTTTTTT
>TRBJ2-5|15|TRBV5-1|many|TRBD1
CASSLRRTGPRPEYF
TGCGCCAGCAGCTTGCGCCGGACAGGGCCTAGGCCGGAGTACTTC
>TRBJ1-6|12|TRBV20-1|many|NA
CSASQANSPLHF
TGCAGTGCAAGTCAGGCGAATTCACCCCTCCACTTT
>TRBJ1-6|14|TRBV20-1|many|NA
CSARSQGSGSPLHF
TGCAGTGCAAGATCCCAGGGCTCGGGTTCACCCCTCCACTTT
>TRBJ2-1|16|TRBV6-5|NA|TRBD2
CASRPEAGGFYNEQFF
TGTGCCAGCAGGCCAGAGGCGGGGGGGTTCTACAATGAGCAGTTCTTC
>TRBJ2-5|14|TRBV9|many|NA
CASSLTDGFWAQYF
TGTGCCAGCAGCCTTACCGACGGCTTTTGGGCCCAGTACTTC
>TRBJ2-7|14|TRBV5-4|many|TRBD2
CASSLGLAEYEQYF
TGTGCCAGCAGCTTGGGTCTAGCGGAATACGAGCAGTACTTC
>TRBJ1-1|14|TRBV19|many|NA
CASSIVGGNTEAFF
TGTGCCAGTAGTATAGTGGGAGGGAACACTGAAGCTTTCTTT
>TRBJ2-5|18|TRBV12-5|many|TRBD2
CASGSTSGGAWIGETQYF
TGTGCTAGTGGTTCTACTAGCGGGGGGGCCTGGATTGGAGAGACCCAGTACTTC
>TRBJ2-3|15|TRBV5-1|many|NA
CASGNDRTSTDTQYF
TGCGCCAGCGGTAATGACAGGACTAGCACAGATACGCAGTATTTT
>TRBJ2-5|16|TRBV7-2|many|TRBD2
CASSLVSGGAAETQYF
TGTGCCAGCAGCTTAGTGAGCGGGGGGGCGGCTGAGACCCAGTACTTC
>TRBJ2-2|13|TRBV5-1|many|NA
CASSLEVHGELFF
TGCGCCAGCAGCTTGGAGGTTCACGGGGAGCTGTTTTTT